This TCR beta chain was obtained from a study of T cell repertoires in cytomegalovirus infection. TCRdb used MiXCR to reprocess the reads, holding one entry per CDR3 protein. The sample lists over 300,000 distinct CDR3 sequences, around a tenth occurring once. CDR3 size: 15 residues. The V gene's germline CDR1 is DFQATT and CDR2 SNEGSKA (reference sequence). V gave up 2 bases and J gave up 5 bases; unmatched junction bases: 7. J is TRBJ2-5 and V is TRBV20-1, with 11 bases fitting TRBD2. The clonotype comes from a human donor in good health (CMV status not recorded). Some clones in this sample may be carry-over from other donors' samples. The sample was PBMCs. Here the CDR3 DNA reads TGCAGTGCTAGAATTAGCGGGGGGGCCGGGGAGACCCAGTACTTC. It encodes CSARISGGAGETQYF.